This record concerns one TCR beta chain sequence. This record belongs to a study of PD-1 blockade in classical Hodgkin lymphoma. The table came from immunoSEQ multiplex PCR; TCRdb's copy has only in-frame clones and leaves some out. Of 47,000 or so clones in the sample, roughly 73% were seen once. No patient escaped relapse after autologous stem cell transplantation, and brentuximab vedotin exposure varied. V dropped 4 bases and J dropped 0 bases, with 12 bases sitting between them. In germline, CDR1 is LNHDA, CDR2 SQIVND (reference sequence). The CDR3 is 16 residues long. Sequencing was performed on peripheral blood mononuclear cells (PBMCs), taken at baseline. The sequence was collected from a human donor with classical Hodgkin lymphoma. The chain is built from TRBV19 and TRBJ2-2, with no clear D. The CDR3 DNA follows: TGTGCCAGTAGTACCCAGACTCTATCGAACACCGGGGAGCTGTTTTTT. It translates to CASSTQTLSNTGELFF.